The T cell receptor beta chain under discussion was sequenced for a study of beta chain features in type 1 diabetes. Findings and limits, study-wide: Whether TCRB rearrangement is influenced by HLA type went unresolved here.

As for this clone: Its target is unknown.

Each of the CD4+ naive, central memory, regulatory and stem cell-like memory populations was sorted via CD45RO/CCR7/CD25/CD127/CD95/CD27. cDNA synthesis used the whole RNA isolate, giving expressed TCRB sequences. TCRdb keeps only in-frame clones here, not all; method: immunoSEQ multiplex PCR. This sample carries hundreds of thousands of clones, 68% of them seen once, and the ten largest clones take approximately 0.053%. Trimming cost V 6 bases and J 1 base, with 14 bases left between them. The V gene's germline CDR1 is SEHNR and CDR2 FQNEAQ (reference sequence). The CDR3 has 15 residues. The TCR originated in a man aged 30-40 years in good health. The sequenced material came from naive CD4+ T cells from blood. V usage is TRBV7-9 and J usage is TRBJ2-3; D not certain. The CDR3 spells CASSWFSGGTDTQYF. The CDR3 DNA reads as TGTGCCAGCAGTTGGTTCTCCGGCGGCACAGATACGCAGTATTTT.